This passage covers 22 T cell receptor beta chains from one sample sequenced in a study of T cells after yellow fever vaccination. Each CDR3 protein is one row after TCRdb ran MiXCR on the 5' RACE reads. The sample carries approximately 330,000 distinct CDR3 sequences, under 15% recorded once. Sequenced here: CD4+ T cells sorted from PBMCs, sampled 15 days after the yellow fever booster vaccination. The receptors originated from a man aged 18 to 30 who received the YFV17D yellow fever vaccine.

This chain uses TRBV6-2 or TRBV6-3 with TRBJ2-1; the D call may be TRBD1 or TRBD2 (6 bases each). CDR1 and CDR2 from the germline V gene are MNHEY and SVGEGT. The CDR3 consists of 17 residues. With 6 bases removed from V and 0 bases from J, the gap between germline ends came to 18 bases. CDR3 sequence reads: CASRNPRGESSYNEQFF. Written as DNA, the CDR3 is TGTGCCAGCAGAAATCCTAGGGGGGAGAGCTCCTACAATGAGCAGTTCTTC.

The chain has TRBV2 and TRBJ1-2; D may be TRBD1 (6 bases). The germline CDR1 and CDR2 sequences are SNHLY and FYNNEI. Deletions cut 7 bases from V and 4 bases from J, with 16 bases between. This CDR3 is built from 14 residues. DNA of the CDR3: TGTGCCAGCATTCAGAGGGGGTTTCGCTATGGCTACACCTTC. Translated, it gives CASIQRGFRYGYTF.

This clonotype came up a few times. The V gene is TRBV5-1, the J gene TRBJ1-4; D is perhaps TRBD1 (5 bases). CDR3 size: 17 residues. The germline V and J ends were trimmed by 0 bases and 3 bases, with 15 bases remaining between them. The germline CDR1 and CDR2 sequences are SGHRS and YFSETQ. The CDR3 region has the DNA TGCGCCAGCAGCTTGGGGGTGTCGGGGCCACCTAATGAAAAACTGTTTTTT. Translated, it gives CASSLGVSGPPNEKLFF.

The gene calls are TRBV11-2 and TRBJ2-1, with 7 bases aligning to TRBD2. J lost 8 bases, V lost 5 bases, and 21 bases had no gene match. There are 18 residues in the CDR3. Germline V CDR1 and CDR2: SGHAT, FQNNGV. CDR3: CASSAWRVAGALWDEQFF. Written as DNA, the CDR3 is TGTGCCAGCAGCGCATGGAGAGTAGCGGGTGCACTATGGGATGAGCAGTTCTTC.

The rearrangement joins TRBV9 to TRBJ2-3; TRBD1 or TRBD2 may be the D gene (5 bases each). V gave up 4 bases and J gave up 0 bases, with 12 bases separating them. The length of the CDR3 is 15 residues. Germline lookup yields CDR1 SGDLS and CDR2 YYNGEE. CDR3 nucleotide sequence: TGTGCCAGCAGCTCGGGACGTGTGAGCACAGATACGCAGTATTTT. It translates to CASSSGRVSTDTQYF.

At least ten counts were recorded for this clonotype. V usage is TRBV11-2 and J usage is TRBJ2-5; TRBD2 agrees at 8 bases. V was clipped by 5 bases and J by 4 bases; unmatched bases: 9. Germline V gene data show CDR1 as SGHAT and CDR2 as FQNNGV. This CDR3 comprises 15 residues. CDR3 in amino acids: CASSPYGGAGETQYF. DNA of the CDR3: TGTGCCAGCAGCCCCTACGGGGGGGCCGGAGAGACCCAGTACTTC.

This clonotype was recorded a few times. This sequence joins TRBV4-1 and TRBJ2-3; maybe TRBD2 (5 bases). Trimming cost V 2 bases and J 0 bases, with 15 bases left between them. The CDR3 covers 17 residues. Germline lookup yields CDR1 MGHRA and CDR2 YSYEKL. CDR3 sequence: CASSQIGLPSSTDTQYF. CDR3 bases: TGCGCCAGCAGCCAAATCGGACTCCCCAGTAGCACAGATACGCAGTATTTT.

This CDR3 reads CAISERTGGDSYEQYV. Written as DNA, the CDR3 is TGTGCCATCAGTGAGCGGACAGGGGGCGACTCCTACGAGCAGTACGTC. This chain uses TRBV10-3 with TRBJ2-7; 11 bases line up with TRBD1. CDR1 ENHRY and CDR2 SYGVKD come from the germline V gene. V lost 2 bases, J lost 0 bases, and 3 bases stayed unmatched. This CDR3 comprises 16 residues.

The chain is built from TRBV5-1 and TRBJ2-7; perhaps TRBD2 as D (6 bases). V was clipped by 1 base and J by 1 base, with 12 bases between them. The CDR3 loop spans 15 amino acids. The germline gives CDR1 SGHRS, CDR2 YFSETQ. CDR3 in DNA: TGCGCCAGCAGCTTGAACGGGGGACCGTCCTACGAGCAGTACGTC. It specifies CASSLNGGPSYEQYV.

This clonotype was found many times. For the CDR3, the DNA is TGTGCCATAGGGACGGCCGCCCGGCGGGGCACTGAAGCTTTCTTT. Encoded protein: CAIGTAARRGTEAFF. This sequence joins TRBV10-3 and TRBJ1-1, with D perhaps matching TRBD1 (5 bases). Germline V gene sequence: CDR1 ENHRY, CDR2 SYGVKD. CDR3 length: 15 residues. V was pared by 9 bases and J by 4 bases, with 21 bases between.

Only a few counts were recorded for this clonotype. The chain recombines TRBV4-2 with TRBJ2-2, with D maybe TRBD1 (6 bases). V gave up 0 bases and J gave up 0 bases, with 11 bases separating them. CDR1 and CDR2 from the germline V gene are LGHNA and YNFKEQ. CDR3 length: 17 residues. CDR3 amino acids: CASSQEGAPTNTGELFF. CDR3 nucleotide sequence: TGTGCCAGCAGCCAAGAGGGGGCTCCTACGAACACCGGGGAGCTGTTTTTT.

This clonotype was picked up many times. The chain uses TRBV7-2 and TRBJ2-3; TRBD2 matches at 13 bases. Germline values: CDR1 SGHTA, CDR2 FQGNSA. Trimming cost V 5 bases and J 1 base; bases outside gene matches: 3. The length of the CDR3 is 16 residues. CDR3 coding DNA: TGTGCCAGCAGCGTAGGACTAGCGGGGGGCACAGATACGCAGTATTTT. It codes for CASSVGLAGGTDTQYF.

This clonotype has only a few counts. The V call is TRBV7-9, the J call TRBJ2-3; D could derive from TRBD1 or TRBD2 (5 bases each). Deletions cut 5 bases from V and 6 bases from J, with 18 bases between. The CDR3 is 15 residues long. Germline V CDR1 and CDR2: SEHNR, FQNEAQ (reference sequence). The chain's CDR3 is CASSGTRLLLDTQYF. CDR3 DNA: TGTGCCAGCAGCGGGACCCGCCTCTTACTGGATACGCAGTATTTT.

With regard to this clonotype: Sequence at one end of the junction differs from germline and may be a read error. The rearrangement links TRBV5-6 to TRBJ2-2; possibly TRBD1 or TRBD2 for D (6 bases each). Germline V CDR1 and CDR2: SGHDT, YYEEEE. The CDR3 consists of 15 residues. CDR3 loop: CASSTRGPGTGELIF. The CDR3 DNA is TGTGCCAGCAGCACCCGGGGGCCGGGCACCGGGGAGCTGATTTTT.

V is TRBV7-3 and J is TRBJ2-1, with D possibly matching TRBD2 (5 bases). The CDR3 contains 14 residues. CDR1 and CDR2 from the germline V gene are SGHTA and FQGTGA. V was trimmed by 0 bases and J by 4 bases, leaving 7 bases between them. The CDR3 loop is CASSLTTSYNEQFF. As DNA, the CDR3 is TGTGCCAGCAGCTTAACCACTAGTTACAATGAGCAGTTCTTC.

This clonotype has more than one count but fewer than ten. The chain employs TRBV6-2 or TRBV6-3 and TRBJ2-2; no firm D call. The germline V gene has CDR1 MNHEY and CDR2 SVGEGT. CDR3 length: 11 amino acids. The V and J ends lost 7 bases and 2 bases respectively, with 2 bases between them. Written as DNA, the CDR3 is TGTGCCAGCAAAAACACCGGGGAGCTGTTTTTT. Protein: CASKNTGELFF.

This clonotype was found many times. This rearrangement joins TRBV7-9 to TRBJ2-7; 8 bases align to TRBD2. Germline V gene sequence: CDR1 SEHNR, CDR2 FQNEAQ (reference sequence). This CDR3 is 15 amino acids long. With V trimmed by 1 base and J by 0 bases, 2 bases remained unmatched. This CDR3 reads CASSLEGTSSYEQYF. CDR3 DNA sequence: TGTGCCAGCAGCTTAGAAGGGACTAGCTCCTACGAGCAGTACTTC.

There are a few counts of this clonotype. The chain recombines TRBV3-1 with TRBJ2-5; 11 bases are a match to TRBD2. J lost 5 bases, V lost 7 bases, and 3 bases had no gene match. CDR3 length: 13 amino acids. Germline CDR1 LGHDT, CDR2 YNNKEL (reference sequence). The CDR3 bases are TGTGCCAGCAAGACTAGCGGGGCGGAGACCCAGTACTTC. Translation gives CASKTSGAETQYF.

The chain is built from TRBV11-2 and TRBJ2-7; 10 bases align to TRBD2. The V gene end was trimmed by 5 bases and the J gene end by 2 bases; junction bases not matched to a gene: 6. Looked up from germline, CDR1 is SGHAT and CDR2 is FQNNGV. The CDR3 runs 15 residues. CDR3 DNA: TGTGCCAGCAGCCTACTAGCGGGGAAAACCTACGAGCAGTACTTC. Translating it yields CASSLLAGKTYEQYF.

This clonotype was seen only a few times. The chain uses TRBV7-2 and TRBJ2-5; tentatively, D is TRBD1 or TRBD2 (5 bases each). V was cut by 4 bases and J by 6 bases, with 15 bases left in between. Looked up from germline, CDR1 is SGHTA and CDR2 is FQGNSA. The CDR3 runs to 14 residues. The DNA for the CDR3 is TGTGCCAGCAGCTCGGGAACCCCAGGGCAGACCCAGTACTTC. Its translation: CASSSGTPGQTQYF.

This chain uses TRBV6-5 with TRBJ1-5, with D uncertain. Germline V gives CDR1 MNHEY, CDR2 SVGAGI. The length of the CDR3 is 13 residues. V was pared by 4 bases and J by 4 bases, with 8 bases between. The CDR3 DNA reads TGTGCCAGCAGTTGGGCGCTGAATCAGCCCCAGCATTTT. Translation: CASSWALNQPQHF.

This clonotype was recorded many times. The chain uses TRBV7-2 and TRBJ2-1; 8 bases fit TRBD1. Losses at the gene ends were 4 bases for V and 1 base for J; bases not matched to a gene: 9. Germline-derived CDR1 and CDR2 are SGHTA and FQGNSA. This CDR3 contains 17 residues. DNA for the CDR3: TGTGCCAGCAGCTCCGCAAGACAGGGGATGTCCTACAATGAGCAGTTCTTC. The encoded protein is CASSSARQGMSYNEQFF. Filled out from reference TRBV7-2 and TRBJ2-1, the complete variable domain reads GAGVSQSPSNKVTEKGKDVELRCDPISGHTALYWYRQSLGQGLEFLIYFQGNSAPDKSGLPSDRFSAERTGGSVSTLTIQRTQQEDSAVYLCASSSARQGMSYNEQFFGPGTRLTVL.